This is a list of T cell receptor beta chains from one sample in a study of CD4 T cells in relation to SARS-CoV-2 and coronaviruses. These receptors' targets are unknown. Repertoires were generated with immunoSEQ multiplex PCR, while TCRdb's copy carries only in-frame clones and drops some. The sample consists of about 20,000 clones, 74% of them appearing once. Sequenced input: CD4+ T cells from PBMCs, cultured in vitro. The receptors stem from a human donor in good health. Both conserved end residues are part of each CDR3. The D gene is left open where the match is weak. Some rows have no size entry. The others give once, few or many, or a class for an expanded clone.

cdr3_nt	cdr3_aa	clone_size	v_call	d_call	j_call
TGTGCCAGCTCACCAGACTATAATTCACCCCTCCACTTT	CASSPDYNSPLHF	.	TRBV18	.	TRBJ1-6
TGTGCCAGCAGCCCCGGGACAGCTACCTACGAGCAGTACTTC	CASSPGTATYEQYF	.	TRBV14	TRBD1	TRBJ2-7
TGTGCCAGCAGCGCCTTGGCTAGCGGGGGGTGGAATGAGCAGTTCTTC	CASSALASGGWNEQFF	.	TRBV7-8	TRBD2	TRBJ2-1
TGTGCCACCAGCAGAGCTATCGGAGCTAAGGGACAGAATGAAAAACTGTTTTTT	CATSRAIGAKGQNEKLFF	.	TRBV15	TRBD1	TRBJ1-4
TGTGCCAGCAGTCCTTCTACAGGGGGAGGTTCACCCCTCCACTTT	CASSPSTGGGSPLHF	few	TRBV7-2	TRBD1	TRBJ1-6
TGTGCCAGCAGCGCACCTCTGGGGACGGGGGAGAGCACAGATACGCAGTATTTT	CASSAPLGTGESTDTQYF	.	TRBV9	.	TRBJ2-3
TGTGCCAGCAGCGCCGGACAGGGGTCTTCCGGGGCCAACGTCCTGACTTTC	CASSAGQGSSGANVLTF	.	TRBV9	TRBD1	TRBJ2-6
TGCGCCAGCAGTCAATCGGGACGGAGGAACACTGAAGCTTTCTTT	CASSQSGRRNTEAFF	.	TRBV23-1	.	TRBJ1-1
TGTGCCAGCAGCCAAGATCATGGTCTGCGGCGGACAGCGGACACCATATATTTT	CASSQDHGLRRTADTIYF	.	TRBV4-2	.	TRBJ1-3
TGTGCTAGTGGGCCCTTATTTACTGAGCAGTTCTTC	CASGPLFTEQFF	.	TRBV12-5	.	TRBJ2-1
TGTGCCAGCAGCAGAAGACAGGGGAACTCTGGGGCCAACGTCCTGACTTTC	CASSRRQGNSGANVLTF	few	TRBV7-9	TRBD1	TRBJ2-6
TGTGCCAGCAGCCTAGAGGGTTCGGGGGTCGTAAATCAGCCCCAGCATTTT	CASSLEGSGVVNQPQHF	few	TRBV7-9	.	TRBJ1-5
TGCAGCGTGAAGGGCGTTGGATGGAGCGGGAGGAATTACGAGCAGTACTTC	CSVKGVGWSGRNYEQYF	.	TRBV29-1	TRBD2	TRBJ2-7
TGTGCCAGCACCCTCAGCGTGAACACCGGGGAGCTGTTTTTT	CASTLSVNTGELFF	.	TRBV2	.	TRBJ2-2
TGTGCCAGTAGTATAGTCACAGACGATGGCTATGGCTACACCTTC	CASSIVTDDGYGYTF	.	TRBV19	.	TRBJ1-2
TGTGCTAGTGGTTTGCAGGGGGCGTTAGGAAACACCATATATTTT	CASGLQGALGNTIYF	.	TRBV12-5	TRBD1	TRBJ1-3
TGCGCCAGCAGAAAAGAGTCCCTCGCGGGTGGTCAGCCCCAGCATTTT	CASRKESLAGGQPQHF	.	TRBV4-1	.	TRBJ1-5
TGTGCCAGCAGCCAAACACGCGGGGATGGCTACACCTTC	CASSQTRGDGYTF	few	TRBV7-9	.	TRBJ1-2
TGTGCCAGCAGCTTGAGCATAACAATGAACACTGAAGCTTTCTTT	CASSLSITMNTEAFF	.	TRBV7-2	.	TRBJ1-1
TGCGCCAGCAGTCCGCAGGGGGCGCAAGGCGAGCAGTACTTC	CASSPQGAQGEQYF	few	TRBV5-1	TRBD1	TRBJ2-7
TGTGCCAGCAGTTTATCGGCCCTCAGCTATGGCTACACCTTC	CASSLSALSYGYTF	.	TRBV27	.	TRBJ1-2
TGTGCCAGCAGCCCGCAAGAGACCCAGTACTTC	CASSPQETQYF	.	TRBV7-9	.	TRBJ2-5
TGTGCCAGCAGTGTCCCGGGACTAGCGTTTCAAGAGACCCAGTACTTC	CASSVPGLAFQETQYF	.	TRBV28	TRBD2	TRBJ2-5
TGTGCCAGCAGTCCGCCGACTAGCGGGAGCGTCGGGGAGCTGTTTTTT	CASSPPTSGSVGELFF	.	TRBV6-2/TRBV6-3	TRBD2	TRBJ2-2
TGTGCCAGCAGCATTACAGGGGGCACTAATGAAAAACTGTTTTTT	CASSITGGTNEKLFF	.	TRBV3-1/TRBV3-2	TRBD1	TRBJ1-4
TGTGCCAGCAGCCACGGTCGACAGGGGGCTGGGGAGCAGTACTTC	CASSHGRQGAGEQYF	.	TRBV14	TRBD1	TRBJ2-7
TGTGCCAGCTCACCACCAACAGGGTTAGAGACCCAGTACTTC	CASSPPTGLETQYF	.	TRBV18	.	TRBJ2-5
TGCGCCAGCAGCCCCCCGGCAGGGCGGGGCTCCTACGAGCAGTACTTC	CASSPPAGRGSYEQYF	once	TRBV4-1	.	TRBJ2-7
TGTGCCAGCAGTTACTCCGGGGGCAGCTCCTACGAGCAGTACTTC	CASSYSGGSSYEQYF	.	TRBV6-5	.	TRBJ2-7
TGTGCCAGCAGCCATCCGACAGGGAGGACCTACGAGCAGTACTTC	CASSHPTGRTYEQYF	.	TRBV11-2	.	TRBJ2-7
TGCGCCAGCAGCCAAGGGGGCGGCGGGGCCAACGTCCTGACTTTC	CASSQGGGGANVLTF	.	TRBV4-3	.	TRBJ2-6
TGCAGCGTTGTCGGGTTCCGGGTGGAAACTGAAGCTTTCTTT	CSVVGFRVETEAFF	.	TRBV29-1	.	TRBJ1-1
TGTGCCAGCAGCGAGGATGGGCGCCATGGCTACACCTTC	CASSEDGRHGYTF	.	TRBV9	.	TRBJ1-2
TGCGCCAGCAGCTTGACAGGGCGGAGCTATGAGCAGTTCTTC	CASSLTGRSYEQFF	.	TRBV5-1	.	TRBJ2-1
TGTGCCAGCAGCAAATCTGGGGTGGGACAGGGATTCTCCTATAATTCACCCCTCCACTTT	CASSKSGVGQGFSYNSPLHF	.	TRBV21-1	.	TRBJ1-6
TGTGCTAGCAGCCCCTTAACTGGTGAGATCTCTGGGGCCAACGTCCTGACTTTC	CASSPLTGEISGANVLTF	.	TRBV7-7	.	TRBJ2-6
TGTGCCAGCAGCACGGGGCTTTTAGGGAACTATGGCTACACCTTC	CASSTGLLGNYGYTF	.	TRBV6-2/TRBV6-3	.	TRBJ1-2
TGCAGCGTTGACGTAAACGACAAAGCTTTCTTT	CSVDVNDKAFF	.	TRBV29-1	.	TRBJ1-1
TGCGCCAGCAGCCAAGAGGCAAGGACTAGCGGGAGGATAAGCGACGAGCAGTACTTC	CASSQEARTSGRISDEQYF	few	TRBV4-1	TRBD2	TRBJ2-7
TGTGCCAGCAGCTCCACCCAAATCACAGATACGCAGTATTTT	CASSSTQITDTQYF	.	TRBV7-2	.	TRBJ2-3
TGCGCCAGCAGCTTTTCAGGGACAGACACCTACGAGCAGTACTTC	CASSFSGTDTYEQYF	.	TRBV5-1	TRBD1	TRBJ2-7
TGTGCCAGCAGTGAGAGACAGCAGAACACTGAAGCTTTCTTT	CASSERQQNTEAFF	.	TRBV2	.	TRBJ1-1
TGTGCCAGCGGCCGACAGGTAGAGACCCAGTACTTC	CASGRQVETQYF	.	TRBV2	.	TRBJ2-5
TGTGCCAGCAGCTTAGCGACCGGGAGCTACAATGAGCAGTTCTTC	CASSLATGSYNEQFF	.	TRBV7-2	.	TRBJ2-1
TGTGCCAGCAGTCCCGAGGGACAGGGAAATTCACCCCTCCACTTT	CASSPEGQGNSPLHF	few	TRBV2	TRBD1	TRBJ1-6
TGTGCCATCAGTGATGTCGGGGTGAGCACAGATACGCAGTATTTT	CAISDVGVSTDTQYF	.	TRBV10-3	.	TRBJ2-3
TGTGCCAGCAGCCCAGGGACAGGGAGGGATGGCTACACCTTC	CASSPGTGRDGYTF	medium-sized	TRBV7-2	TRBD1	TRBJ1-2
TGTGCCAGCAGCTTACAGGGCTACGAGCAGTACTTC	CASSLQGYEQYF	.	TRBV11-2	.	TRBJ2-7